Detailed here is one T cell receptor beta chain. No cognate antigen has been identified for it. Base qualities are missing; no much larger clone stands one base away. Its CDR3 holds 19 amino acids, cysteine through phenylalanine. Just the 57-base CDR3 DNA is kept, in frame starting at base 1. A distance of 25 bases separates the germline ends of V and J, which lose 0 bases and 7 bases respectively. Per the germline V gene, LGHNA is the CDR1 and YSLEER is the CDR2. Donors were healthy HIV-negative adults with no recently reported acute infections or vaccinations. Only Caucasian adults living in Nashville, Tennessee, USA were represented among the donors. CD8 memory samples combined magnetically selected CD45RO+ cells with CCR7-negative CD45RA+ effector memory (TemRA) cells. Blood was obtained by leukapheresis, after which PBMCs were separated by Ficoll-Histopaque density gradient centrifugation and cryopreserved in liquid nitrogen vapor phase. Purity and quantity of every magnetically sorted T cell population were checked by analytical flow cytometry. From each sorted fraction, genomic DNA was isolated and quantified by UV absorbance on a Nanodrop 2000c.

This record comes from a study of shared clonotypes between healthy human individuals (dated by TCRdb to 2018 to 2020). General notes on the study: The cohort included a few men and a couple of women between 18 and 49 years of age. For each donor, three plates each were used for CD4 naive and CD4 memory, two plates were used for CD8 naive, and one plate was used for CD8 memory. To estimate repertoire size and how much clonotypes are shared between individuals, the study performed deep sequencing of blood TCR repertoires from a few healthy adults. Libraries were prepared and TCR repertoires were sequenced by different laboratories using diverse techniques, in order to increase sequencing depth and limit assay-specific biases. Per donor, leukapheresis produced somewhere between about 0.94 and 9.5 billion PBMCs. Broader findings and caveats from the paper: Higher generation probabilities were observed for clonotypes shared by all four sorted-subset donors than for non-shared clonotypes. Around 5.4% of naive CD4, 3.5% of naive CD8, roughly 2.5% of memory CD4, and approximately 0.4% of memory CD8 clonotypes were shared across a few donors. Naive subsets generally had larger estimated clonotype richness than memory subsets did. Even with the large sequencing depth, rarefaction of the sorted-subset datasets indicated that sequencing was incomplete. Pairwise subsampling indicated that sequencing depth was expected to affect the degree of clonotype sharing among donors. Because the study included a small number of donors, the genetic and exposure-history diversity represented was limited. Sampling was restricted to blood, and TCR repertoires in tissues likely differ from the TCR repertoires found in blood.

TCR CDR3 regions were amplified from genomic DNA by multiplex PCR using the deep immunoSEQ assay. Extracted genomic DNA from each cell subset was distributed evenly across all wells of several immunoSEQ 96-well plates, and each plate was treated as a replicate. For sorted subsets, around 0.2 ug of genomic DNA, equivalent to tens of thousands of T cell genomes, went into each replicate PCR. Purified libraries were quantified with a Qubit 3.0 fluorometer, sized on a Bioanalyzer 2100, and re-quantified with the KAPA Library Quantification kit. Every immunoSEQ 96-well plate was sequenced on a dedicated single-read 150-cycle Illumina NextSeq 550 flow cell. The study's own analysis went as follows. The immunoSEQ output contained only junctional sequences without quality scores, so filtering could not match that applied to full-length reads. To assign V/J genes and CDR3, sequences were annotated against IMGT germline references using PyIR, a Python wrapper for IgBLAST v1.9. Reads were filtered out if the reads had weak V/J assignments (E-value above 1e-6), no CDR3, stop codons, out-of-frame junctions, or ambiguous translated residues. V3J clonotypes were defined by identical inferred V gene, J gene, and CDR3 amino acid sequence. Percentage overlap between repertoires was calculated by dividing the number of shared unique clonotypes by the size of the smaller repertoire. RTK rarefaction, the Chao1 estimator, and Recon v2.1 estimates of unobserved clonotypes were used to assess repertoire richness. Generation probabilities for all TCRbeta clonotypes obtained by the gDNA method from a handful of donors were computed using OLGA. Drawn from immuneACCESS, this table holds only the in-frame rearrangements with V and J called that TCRdb kept. Clones are partly lost; checked studies trace under half to an unresolved V gene and leave the rest unexplained. The V and J calls and clone size come from that table; D and trimming were worked out from the DNA. In this sample the table shows over 300,000 clones, roughly 84% of which occur a single time. The top ten clonotypes cover about 16% of the sample.

Material for sequencing was memory CD8+ T cells sorted from blood. According to the study, the label for this sample's cell subset or site signals: CD45RO+ cells pooled with CCR7-negative TemRA cells. The receptor was derived from a man aged 18 to 29 in good health. The sequence links TRBV4-3 to TRBJ2-1, with the D gene call left open. Read as DNA, the sequence is TGCGCCAGCAGCCAAGAATCTGTTAACCCGGGTCTTTACTTTAATGAGCAGTTCTTC. Its coded protein is CASSQESVNPGLYFNEQFF.